Given below is one T cell receptor beta chain in context. Its antigen is not known. This sample stems from a study of T-cell memory formation after mild COVID-19. The study, taken as a whole, reports: Among clones peaking at day 37 in the second wave, SARS-CoV-2 specificity remained unconfirmed.

The CDR3 length is 15 residues. Germline loops: CDR1 SGHVS, CDR2 FNYEAQ. V gave up 5 bases and J gave up 4 bases; unmatched junction bases: 5. MiXCR, run by TCRdb on the 5' RACE reads, gives a single entry per CDR3 protein. The profile shows 120,000 to 150,000 distinct CDR3 sequences, 14% to 15% of them singletons. The chain carries TRBV7-6 and TRBJ1-5; TRBD1 aligns across 10 bases. The TCR was taken from an adult woman who had mild COVID-19 (a few samples of this study predate the infection). Cell type and time point are not known. The sample taken for sequencing was PBMCs or a T cell subset sorted from them (not recorded which). CDR3 protein: CASSTDRGLNQPQHF. The CDR3 DNA reads as TGTGCCAGCAGCACAGACAGGGGGCTGAATCAGCCCCAGCATTTT. The whole variable domain, filled in from reference TRBV7-6 and TRBJ1-5, reads GAGVSQSPRYKVTKRGQDVALRCDPISGHVSLYWYRQALGQGPEFLTYFNYEAQQDKSGLPNDRFSAERPEGSISTLTIQRTEQRDSAMYRCASSTDRGLNQPQHFGDGTRLSIL.